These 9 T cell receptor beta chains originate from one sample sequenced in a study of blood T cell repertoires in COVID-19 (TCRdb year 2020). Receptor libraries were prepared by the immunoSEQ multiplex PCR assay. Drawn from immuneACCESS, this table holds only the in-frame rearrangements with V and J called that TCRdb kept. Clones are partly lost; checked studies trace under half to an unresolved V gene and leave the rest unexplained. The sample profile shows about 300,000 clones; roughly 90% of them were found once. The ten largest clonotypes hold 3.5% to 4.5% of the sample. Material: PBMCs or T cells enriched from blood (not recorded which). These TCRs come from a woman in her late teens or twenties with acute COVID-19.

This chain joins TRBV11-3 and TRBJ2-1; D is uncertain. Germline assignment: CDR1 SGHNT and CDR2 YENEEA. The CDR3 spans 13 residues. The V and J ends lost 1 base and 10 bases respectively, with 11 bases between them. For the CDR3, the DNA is TGTGCCAGCAGCTTAGTGGTAGCAAGCGAGCAGTTCTTC. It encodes CASSLVVASEQFF. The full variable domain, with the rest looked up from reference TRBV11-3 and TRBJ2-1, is EAGVVQSPRYKIIEKKQPVAFWCNPISGHNTLYWYLQNLGQGPELLIRYENEEAVDDSQLPKDRFSAERLKGVDSTLKIQPAELGDSAVYLCASSLVVASEQFFGPGTRLTVL.

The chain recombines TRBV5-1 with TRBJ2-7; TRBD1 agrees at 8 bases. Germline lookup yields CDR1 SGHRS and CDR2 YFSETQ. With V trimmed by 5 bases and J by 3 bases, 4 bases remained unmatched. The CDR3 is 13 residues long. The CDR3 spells CASSYGQGYEQYF. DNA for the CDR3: TGCGCCAGCAGTTACGGACAGGGCTACGAGCAGTACTTC.

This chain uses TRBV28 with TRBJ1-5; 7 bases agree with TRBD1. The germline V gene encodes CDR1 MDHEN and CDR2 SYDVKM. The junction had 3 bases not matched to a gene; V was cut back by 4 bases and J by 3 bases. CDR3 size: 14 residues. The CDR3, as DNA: TGTGCCAGCAGTTCAGGGGGAAACAATCAGCCCCAGCATTTT. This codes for CASSSGGNNQPQHF.

CDR3 loop: CASSKGGDYGYTF. The CDR3 DNA is TGTGCCAGTAGTAAGGGAGGAGACTATGGCTACACCTTC. The V and J genes are TRBV19 and TRBJ1-2; unclear D gene. V was trimmed by 4 bases and J by 3 bases, leaving 9 bases between them. Germline loops: CDR1 LNHDA, CDR2 SQIVND (reference sequence). The CDR3 consists of 13 residues.

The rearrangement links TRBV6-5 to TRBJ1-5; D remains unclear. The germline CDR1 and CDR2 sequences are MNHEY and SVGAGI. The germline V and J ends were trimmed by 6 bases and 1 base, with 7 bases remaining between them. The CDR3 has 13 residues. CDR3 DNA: TGTGCCAGCAGGTTGGGCAGCAATCAGCCCCAGCATTTT. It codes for CASRLGSNQPQHF.

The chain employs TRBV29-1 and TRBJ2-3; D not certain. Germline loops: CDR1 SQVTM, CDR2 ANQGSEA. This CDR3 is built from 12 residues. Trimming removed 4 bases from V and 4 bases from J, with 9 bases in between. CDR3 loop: CSVGAPADTQYF. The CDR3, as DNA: TGCAGCGTTGGGGCCCCGGCAGATACGCAGTATTTT.

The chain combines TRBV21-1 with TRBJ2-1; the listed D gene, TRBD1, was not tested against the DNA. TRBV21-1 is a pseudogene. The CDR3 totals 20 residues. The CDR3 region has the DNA TGTGCCAGCAGCAAGAGGACAGTGGGTAAACTAGGGTGCGGGTACAATGAGCAGTTCTTC. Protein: CASSKRTVGKLGCGYNEQFF.

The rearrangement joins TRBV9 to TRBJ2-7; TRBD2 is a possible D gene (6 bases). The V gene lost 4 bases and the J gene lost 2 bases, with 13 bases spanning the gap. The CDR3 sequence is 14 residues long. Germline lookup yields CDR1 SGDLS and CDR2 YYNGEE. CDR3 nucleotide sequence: TGTGCCAGCAGCTTACTATCGGGGGCCTACGAGCAGTACTTC. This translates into CASSLLSGAYEQYF.

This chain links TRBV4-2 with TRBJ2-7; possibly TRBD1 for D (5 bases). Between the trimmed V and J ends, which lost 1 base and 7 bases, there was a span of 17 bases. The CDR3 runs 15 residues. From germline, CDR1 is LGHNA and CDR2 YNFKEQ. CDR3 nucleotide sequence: TGTGCCAGCAGCCAAGTCCCGCAGGAACCAGGGGAGCAGTACTTC. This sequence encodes CASSQVPQEPGEQYF.